This paragraph reports one T cell receptor (beta chain). The PCR used 60 Vbeta and 13 Jbeta primers. Libraries were prepared by immunoSEQ multiplex PCR; TCRdb keeps only in-frame clonotypes and omits some of them. The sample lists 120,000 or so clones, about 15% occurring once. These data belong to a study of cytomegalovirus exposure and HLA in healthy donors. The CDR3 has 13 residues. Trimming stripped 7 bases from V and 8 bases from J, with 18 bases between. Germline CDR1 and CDR2: SQVTM and ANQGSEA. The chain carries TRBV29-1 and TRBJ2-4; no clear D. Sequencing was performed on PBMCs. This TCR was sampled from a female donor in good health and CMV-seropositive. The CDR3 spells CSARSVVQDIQYF. CDR3 in DNA: TGCAGCGCCCGGTCGGTCGTGCAAGACATTCAGTACTTC. The whole variable domain, remainder taken from reference TRBV29-1 and TRBJ2-4, is SAVISQKPSRDICQRGTSLTIQCQVDSQVTMMFWYRQQPGQSLTLIATANQGSEATYESGFVIDKFPISRPNLTFSTLTVSNMSPEDSSIYLCSARSVVQDIQYFGAGTRLSVL.